This T cell receptor (beta chain) came from a study of control samples from healthy donors and cancer patients. Clones were sequenced by immunoSEQ multiplex PCR, and TCRdb holds only the in-frame ones, with some missing. This repertoire shows 100,000 to 150,000 clones, about 90% found once; its top ten account for roughly 1.9%. The V and J ends lost 3 bases and 2 bases respectively, with 18 bases between them. There are 17 residues in the CDR3. Germline CDR1 and CDR2: MNHEY and SVGEGT. This TCR derives from a man between 18 and 29 years old in good health. V is TRBV6-2 or TRBV6-3 and J is TRBJ2-3; D might be TRBD1 (5 bases). The sequenced material came from blood. The CDR3: CASSYGQQTTITDTQYF. The CDR3 nucleotides are TGTGCCAGCAGTTATGGACAACAAACTACTATCACAGATACGCAGTATTTT.